This TCR beta chain was profiled in a study of response to subunit inactivated influenza vaccine (dated 2018 in TCRdb). General notes on the study: To follow how T cells responded to a trivalent subunit inactivated influenza vaccine, the researchers relied on deep quantitative profiling of the T cell receptor repertoire. Points the paper makes about the study in general: It was suggested by the authors that each seasonal influenza vaccination may recruit only a limited number of new T cells.

The library was prepared using RT-PCR. Reads for this sample came from an Illumina HiSeq 2500. The public reads were run again by TCRdb, first through fastp at Q25 and then through MiXCR, and only productive beta chains were kept. Every entry covers one CDR3 protein and lists the most common genes and DNA from its rows. The sample data list around 530,000 distinct CDR3 sequences, and about an eighth of these were observed just once. The biggest ten clones account for approximately 10% of the sample. V lost 3 bases and J lost 6 bases; the stretch between them is 11 bases long. There are 13 amino acids in the CDR3, from cysteine to phenylalanine inclusive. Here the CDR3 DNA is all that survives: 39 bases in frame from base 1. The germline V gene specifies SGHTA as CDR1 and FQGNSA as CDR2. Of note for this clonotype: Its antigen specificity is not known. No quality values exist for individual bases; no much larger clone is one base distant.

The material was PBMCs from blood, obtained on the day of vaccination. The sequence links TRBV7-2 to TRBJ1-2; TRBD1 is perhaps the D gene, given 6 matching bases. The clonotype was recovered from a man aged 50-60 years who received an inactivated influenza vaccine. Donor details come from another sample of the same person, matched by shared clones. CDR3 protein: CASSFLTGDGYTF. The DNA reads TGTGCCAGCAGCTTCCTGACAGGAGATGGCTACACCTTC.